These 8 T cell receptor beta chains originate from one sample sequenced in a study of T cell responses to AZD1222 COVID-19 vaccine listed by TCRdb under 2021. The meaning of the sample's time point label: baseline before first vaccination. The library was produced with the immunoSEQ multiplex PCR assay. TCRdb holds this immuneACCESS table with in-frame rearrangements only. Some clones are missing; in checked studies, unresolved V genes explain under half, and the rest has no known cause. The sample table contains 150,000 or so clones; only one count was recorded for about 87% of them. The ten top clones hold 3% to 3.5% of the sample. The sequenced sample was peripheral blood, obtained on day 0 of AZD1222 vaccination. The receptors shown here come from an adult in good health.

V gene TRBV5-1 combines with J gene TRBJ1-2; 9 bases agree with TRBD1. The CDR3 contains 14 residues. Germline CDR1 SGHRS, CDR2 YFSETQ. The V gene end was trimmed by 4 bases and the J gene end by 8 bases; junction bases not matched to a gene: 9. The CDR3 DNA reads as TGCGCCAGCAGCCCCACTCGGGACAGGGACGGCTACACCTTC. The encoded protein is CASSPTRDRDGYTF.

This clone was detected a few times. J is TRBJ1-6 and V is TRBV2; 8 bases agree with TRBD1. The trim removed 3 bases at V and 9 bases at J, leaving 7 bases unmatched. Germline values: CDR1 SNHLY, CDR2 FYNNEI. The CDR3 totals 15 residues. The CDR3 spells CASSDIAGGVSPLHF. The CDR3, as DNA: TGTGCCAGCAGTGACATCGCAGGGGGCGTTTCACCCCTCCACTTT. Combining the CDR3 with reference TRBV2 and TRBJ1-6 gives the whole variable domain EPEVTQTPSHQVTQMGQEVILRCVPISNHLYFYWYRQILGQKVEFLVSFYNNEISEKSEIFDDQFSVERPDGSNFTLKIRSTKLEDSAMYFCASSDIAGGVSPLHFGNGTRLTVT.

The chain joins TRBV5-1 to TRBJ1-6; D remains unclear. Deletions cut 0 bases from V and 9 bases from J, with 10 bases between. Germline assignment: CDR1 SGHRS and CDR2 YFSETQ. The CDR3 sequence is 14 residues long. The CDR3 DNA follows: TGCGCCAGCAGCTTGGCCGTGGAGGGTTCACCCCTCCACTTT. Its translation is CASSLAVEGSPLHF.

The V and J genes are TRBV19 and TRBJ1-5, with D unclear. Trimming stripped 6 bases from V and 2 bases from J, with 11 bases between. The length of the CDR3 is 14 residues. Germline lookup yields CDR1 LNHDA and CDR2 SQIVND (reference sequence). DNA for the CDR3: TGTGCCAGTAGCCAAGTAGGAGGCAATCAGCCCCAGCATTTT. Its translation: CASSQVGGNQPQHF. Full variable domain (missing parts from reference TRBV19 and TRBJ1-5): DGGITQSPKYLFRKEGQNVTLSCEQNLNHDAMYWYRQDPGQGLRLIYYSQIVNDFQKGDIAEGYSVSREKKESFPLTVTSAQKNPTAFYLCASSQVGGNQPQHFGDGTRLSIL.

This sequence joins TRBV18 and TRBJ1-4, with D unclear. In germline, CDR1 is KGHSH, CDR2 LQKENI. V was trimmed by 4 bases and J by 8 bases, leaving 14 bases between them. This CDR3 is built from 14 residues. CDR3 sequence reads: CASSQGVEDEKLFF. The CDR3, as DNA: TGTGCCAGCTCACAGGGTGTTGAGGACGAAAAACTGTTTTTT. Drawing the rest from reference TRBV18 and TRBJ1-4, the complete variable domain is NAGVMQNPRHLVRRRGQEARLRCSPMKGHSHVYWYRQLPEEGLKFMVYLQKENIIDESGMPKERFSAEFPKEGPSILRIQQVVRGDSAAYFCASSQGVEDEKLFFGSGTQLSVL.

The rearrangement links TRBV7-2 to TRBJ2-7, with TRBD2 matching 10 bases. The germline gives CDR1 SGHTA, CDR2 FQGNSA. Trimming cost V 6 bases and J 0 bases; bases outside gene matches: 2. This CDR3 spans 14 amino acids. This CDR3 is CASSSSGSSYEQYF. CDR3 bases: TGTGCCAGCAGTTCTAGCGGGAGCTCCTACGAGCAGTACTTC.

The chain carries TRBV4-1 and TRBJ2-2; D gene unclear. The CDR3 has 13 amino acids. Germline V gives CDR1 MGHRA, CDR2 YSYEKL. V lost 0 bases to trimming and J lost 6 bases, with 5 bases between them. Written as DNA, the CDR3 is TGCGCCAGCAGCCAAGACGGGCCCGGGGAGCTGTTTTTT. Amino acids: CASSQDGPGELFF.

The J gene is TRBJ1-2, the V gene TRBV6-1; D not certain. The CDR3 consists of 12 residues. The germline V and J ends were trimmed by 3 bases and 8 bases, with 10 bases remaining between them. Germline V lookup: CDR1 MNHNS, CDR2 SASEGT. Here the CDR3 reads CASSERVYGYTF. Written as DNA, the CDR3 is TGTGCCAGCAGTGAGAGGGTATACGGCTACACCTTC.